This TCR beta chain was sequenced during a study of monozygotic twins with inflammatory bowel disease. TCRdb reprocessed the 5' RACE reads and reports one entry per CDR3 protein, with no DNA. Its table lists approximately 150,000 distinct CDR3 sequences. CDR1 is MNHEY and CDR2 is SVGEGT in the germline V gene. The CDR3 covers 19 residues. On this clonotype: Its antigen is as yet unknown.

Regarding the study as a whole: Especially with disease activity, IBD patients shared fewer clonotypes with others than healthy twins did.

No T cells were sorted before total RNA was taken from whole blood. This TCR was recovered from a human donor with ulcerative colitis or Crohn's disease, or a healthy co-twin of an affected twin (not recorded which). The specimen was blood. V is TRBV6-2 or TRBV6-3 and J is TRBJ2-3; TCRdb's assignment of TRBD2 cannot be checked, as there is no DNA. CDR3 residues: CASRGRSGLAGVRTDTQYF.